The 20 T cell receptor beta chains listed next were all sequenced from one sample in a study of brain metastases from non-small cell lung cancer. Clones were sequenced by immunoSEQ multiplex PCR, and TCRdb holds only the in-frame ones, with some missing. The repertoire holds 2,700 or so clones, with around 84% as singletons. Sequencing input: primary lung tumor tissue. These receptors all come from a donor aged 40 or older with non-small cell lung cancer.

The chain uses TRBV28 and TRBJ2-1, with TRBD2 as a possible D gene (7 bases). From germline, CDR1 is MDHEN and CDR2 SYDVKM. This CDR3 contains 16 residues. V gave up 6 bases and J gave up 4 bases, with 19 bases separating them. The CDR3 DNA reads as TGTGCCAGCAGACCCGTACAGGGAGGGTCGTACAATGAGCAGTTCTTC. Its translation is CASRPVQGGSYNEQFF.

The chain combines TRBV9 with TRBJ2-2; 10 nucleotides match TRBD1. The CDR3 extends over 15 amino acids. J gave up 5 bases and V 5 bases, and 6 bases lay outside the gene matches. Germline V CDR1 and CDR2: SGDLS, YYNGEE. As DNA, the CDR3 is TGTGCCAGCAGTAGACAGGGGGCGGTAACCGGGGAGCTGTTTTTT. It is translated as CASSRQGAVTGELFF.

CDR3 sequence (DNA): TGTGCCAGCAGCTCCCGACGAGTTGGGGACAATGAGCAGTTCTTC. Amino acids: CASSSRRVGDNEQFF. The chain combines TRBV13 with TRBJ2-1; D gene uncertain. This CDR3 region has 15 residues. V shed 4 bases and J shed 5 bases, with 15 bases lying between them. Per the germline V gene, CDR1 is PRHDT and CDR2 is FYEKMQ (reference sequence).

By sample share, this clone is large. The V and J genes are TRBV2 and TRBJ1-1; TRBD1 is a possible D gene (6 bases). This CDR3 spans 13 amino acids. Trimming pared 6 bases from V and 1 base from J, leaving 9 bases between. Germline CDR1 SNHLY, CDR2 FYNNEI. In nucleotides, the CDR3 is TGTGCCAGCAGGGCGGACAGGAACACTGAAGCTTTCTTT. Translation: CASRADRNTEAFF. The full variable domain, with the rest looked up from reference TRBV2 and TRBJ1-1, is EPEVTQTPSHQVTQMGQEVILRCVPISNHLYFYWYRQILGQKVEFLVSFYNNEISEKSEIFDDQFSVERPDGSNFTLKIRSTKLEDSAMYFCASRADRNTEAFFGQGTRLTVV.

The chain links TRBV2 to TRBJ2-3; 8 nucleotides agree with TRBD2. The V gene end was trimmed by 7 bases and the J gene end by 0 bases; junction bases not matched to a gene: 9. The CDR3 is made up of 16 amino acids. The germline CDR1 and CDR2 sequences are SNHLY and FYNNEI. The CDR3 region is CASKNIAGKSTDTQYF. In DNA form, the CDR3 reads TGTGCCAGCAAAAATATAGCGGGAAAGAGCACAGATACGCAGTATTTT.

V usage is TRBV2 and J usage is TRBJ2-7; 14 nucleotides agree with TRBD2. Germline lookup yields CDR1 SNHLY and CDR2 FYNNEI. J lost 13 bases, V lost 1 base, and 6 bases had no gene match. This CDR3 spans 14 amino acids. The CDR3 region is CASSEDGTSGSIYF. CDR3 coding DNA: TGTGCCAGCAGTGAAGATGGGACTAGCGGGAGTATTTACTTC.

A remark on this clone: Within the sample, other DNA sequences also encode this same CDR3. The chain links TRBV6-5 to TRBJ2-7; D is perhaps TRBD1 (6 bases). With 10 bases removed from V and 0 bases from J, the gap between germline ends came to 10 bases. This CDR3 comprises 12 residues. The V gene's germline CDR1 is MNHEY and CDR2 SVGAGI. CDR3 region: CATDRFSYEQYF. The CDR3 bases are TGTGCCACAGACAGGTTCTCCTACGAGCAGTACTTC.

The rearrangement joins TRBV3-1 (or the pseudogene TRBV3-2) to TRBJ1-4; TRBD1 matches 9 bases. The germline V gene encodes CDR1 LGHDT and CDR2 YNNKEL (reference sequence). The length of the CDR3 is 15 residues. V trimming: 5 bases; J trimming: 7 bases; junction bases outside the gene matches: 8. Written as DNA, the CDR3 is TGTGCCAGCAGCTCCCGGGACAGGGTCCCTGAAAAACTGTTTTTT. Its translation is CASSSRDRVPEKLFF.

The gene calls are TRBV7-7 and TRBJ2-1, with 14 bases fitting TRBD2. The V gene end was trimmed by 5 bases and the J gene end by 3 bases; junction bases not matched to a gene: 6. Germline V CDR1 and CDR2: SSHAT, FNYEAQ (reference sequence). This CDR3 spans 17 amino acids. The CDR3 DNA sequence: TGTGCCAGCAGCGGACAGACTAGCGGGAGGGTCTACAATGAGCAGTTCTTC. Residues: CASSGQTSGRVYNEQFF.

The chain combines TRBV19 with TRBJ1-5; 9 bases are shared with TRBD1. Germline assignment: CDR1 LNHDA and CDR2 SQIVND (reference sequence). This CDR3 has 15 residues. J lost 8 bases, V lost 8 bases, and 13 bases had no gene match. This CDR3 reads CASSPPDRGGKPQHF. The CDR3, as DNA: TGTGCCAGTTCCCCCCCGGACAGGGGAGGAAAGCCCCAGCATTTT. The whole variable domain, remainder taken from reference TRBV19 and TRBJ1-5, is DGGITQSPKYLFRKEGQNVTLSCEQNLNHDAMYWYRQDPGQGLRLIYYSQIVNDFQKGDIAEGYSVSREKKESFPLTVTSAQKNPTAFYLCASSPPDRGGKPQHFGDGTRLSIL.

With respect to this clone: At one of its ends the junction is not consistent with the germline gene, which may arise from a read error. The sample has other DNA sequences that encode this CDR3 too. The rearrangement uses TRBV3-1 (or the pseudogene TRBV3-2) and TRBJ2-1, with 10 bases identical to TRBD2. This CDR3 region has 14 residues. From germline, CDR1 is LGHDT and CDR2 YNNKEL (reference sequence). Written as DNA, the CDR3 is TGTGCCAGGAAGGGGACTAGCGCAGTAATTGAGCAATTCTTC. This gives the protein CARKGTSAVIEQFF.

The genes are TRBV19 and TRBJ2-5; 7 positions agree with TRBD2. Germline V lookup: CDR1 LNHDA, CDR2 SQIVND (reference sequence). J lost 5 bases, V lost 5 bases, and 8 bases had no gene match. CDR3 length: 14 residues. The CDR3 DNA is TGTGCCAGTAGTCTAAGGCGGGAGCTGGAGACCCAGTACTTC. It codes for CASSLRRELETQYF.

Of note for this clone: Mismatch with germline at one junction end may stem from a read error. Within the sample, other DNA sequences also encode this same CDR3. The V and J genes are TRBV5-6 and TRBJ2-7; D tentatively fits TRBD1 or TRBD2 (5 bases each). Germline CDR1 is SGHDT and CDR2 is YYEEEE. This CDR3 has 12 amino acids. In DNA form, the CDR3 reads TGTGCCAGTAGCTCTGGGACCCTCGAGCAGTACTTC. It translates to CASSSGTLEQYF.

The chain links TRBV19 to TRBJ1-5; TRBD1 is a possible D gene (6 bases). The CDR3 totals 16 residues. Germline assignment: CDR1 LNHDA and CDR2 SQIVND (reference sequence). V was shortened by 4 bases and J by 3 bases, with 16 bases between the two germline ends. In DNA form, the CDR3 reads TGTGCCAGTAGTACCCATAGGGGGGGCCTCAATCAGCCCCAGCATTTT. Translating gives CASSTHRGGLNQPQHF.

In this sample, this clone turned up a few times. The genes are TRBV12-3 or TRBV12-4 and TRBJ1-2; 9 bases agree with TRBD1. The CDR3 runs 12 residues. The junction had 5 bases not matched to a gene; V was cut back by 7 bases and J by 8 bases. The chain's CDR3 is CASKGQGGGYTF. For the CDR3, the DNA is TGTGCCAGCAAGGGACAGGGCGGCGGCTACACCTTC.

The chain is built from TRBV6-5 and TRBJ1-1, with D possibly being TRBD1 (6 bases). Germline CDR1 and CDR2: MNHEY and SVGAGI. The CDR3 spans 13 residues. V lost 6 bases and J lost 1, with 9 bases in between. The CDR3 sequence: CASRWTENTEAFF. The CDR3 coding sequence is TGTGCCAGCAGATGGACAGAGAACACTGAAGCTTTCTTT.

The V call is TRBV19, the J call TRBJ1-5; possible D gene TRBD1, 5 bases. The CDR3 is made up of 13 amino acids. Germline CDR1 LNHDA, CDR2 SQIVND (reference sequence). The V end was cut by 7 bases, the J end by 3 bases, with 10 bases between. CDR3: CASKRQNNQPQHF. The DNA of the CDR3 is TGTGCCAGTAAGCGACAGAACAATCAGCCCCAGCATTTT.

The chain is built from TRBV2 and TRBJ1-1; unclear D gene. The V end was cut by 6 bases, the J end by 2 bases, with 10 bases between. CDR1 SNHLY and CDR2 FYNNEI come from the germline V gene. The CDR3 runs to 13 residues. The DNA of the CDR3 is TGTGCCAGCAGCGGGTCACTAAACACTGAAGCTTTCTTT. Amino acids: CASSGSLNTEAFF.

The count of this clone is one. The V gene is TRBV5-5, the J gene TRBJ1-5; no clear D. This CDR3 spans 15 amino acids. Germline lookup yields CDR1 SGHKS and CDR2 YYEKEE (reference sequence). V was cut by 4 bases and J by 4 bases, with 15 bases left in between. The CDR3 loop reads CASSRTPQVNQPQHF. CDR3 nucleotides: TGTGCCAGCAGCCGAACCCCTCAGGTAAATCAGCCCCAGCATTTT.

This clone was found once. V usage is TRBV28 and J usage is TRBJ2-4; 9 nucleotides line up with TRBD1. Per the germline V gene, CDR1 is MDHEN and CDR2 is SYDVKM. This CDR3 region has 16 residues. Trimming cost V 8 bases and J 3 bases; bases outside gene matches: 11. Here the CDR3 reads CASAPPGQGGKNIQYF. The CDR3 DNA reads as TGTGCCAGCGCCCCCCCGGGACAGGGCGGCAAAAACATTCAGTACTTC. Full variable domain (remainder filled in from reference TRBV28 and TRBJ2-4): DVKVTQSSRYLVKRTGEKVFLECVQDMDHENMFWYRQDPGLGLRLIYFSYDVKMKEKGDIPEGYSVSREKKERFSLILESASTNQTSMYLCASAPPGQGGKNIQYFGAGTRLSVL.